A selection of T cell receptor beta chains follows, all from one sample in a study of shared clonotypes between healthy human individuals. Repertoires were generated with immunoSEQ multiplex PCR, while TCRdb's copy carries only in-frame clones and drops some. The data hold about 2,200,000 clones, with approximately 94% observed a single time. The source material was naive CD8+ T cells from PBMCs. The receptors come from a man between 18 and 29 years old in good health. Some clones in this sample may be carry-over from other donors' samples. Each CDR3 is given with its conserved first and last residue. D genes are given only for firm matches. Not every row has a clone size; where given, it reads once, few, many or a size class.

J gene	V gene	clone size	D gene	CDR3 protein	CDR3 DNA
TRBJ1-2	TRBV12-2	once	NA	CASRLVPGLNYGYTF	TGTGCAAGTCGCTTAGTCCCGGGTTTGAACTATGGCTACACCTTC
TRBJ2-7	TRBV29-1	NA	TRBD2	CSVPDHSGSYEQYF	TGCAGCGTGCCCGATCATAGCGGGAGCTACGAGCAGTACTTC
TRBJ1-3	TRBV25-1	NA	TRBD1	CASSVDRSSGNTIYF	TGTGCCAGCAGTGTGGACAGGAGCTCTGGAAACACCATATATTTT
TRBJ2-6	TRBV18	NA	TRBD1	CASSPNRGSGANVLTF	TGTGCCAGCTCACCAAACAGGGGATCCGGGGCCAACGTCCTGACTTTC
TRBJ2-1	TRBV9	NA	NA	CASSVVVAPTNDEQFF	TGTGCCAGCAGCGTAGTGGTAGCACCAACGAACGATGAGCAGTTCTTC
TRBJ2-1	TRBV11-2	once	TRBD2	CASSVTSGSSYNEQFF	TGTGCCAGCAGCGTGACTAGCGGTAGCTCCTACAATGAGCAGTTCTTC
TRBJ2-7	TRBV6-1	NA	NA	CASKQGSYEQYF	TGTGCCAGCAAGCAGGGCTCCTACGAGCAGTACTTC
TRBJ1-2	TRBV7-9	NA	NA	CASRLDGALHYGYTF	TGTGCCAGCAGGTTAGACGGGGCCCTCCACTATGGCTACACCTTC
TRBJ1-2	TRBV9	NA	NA	CASSVTGPPNYTF	TGTGCCAGCAGCGTGACAGGCCCACCCAACTACACCTTC
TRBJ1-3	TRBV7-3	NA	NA	CASSLTRLVRGSGNTIYF	TGTGCCAGCAGCTTAACGCGGTTGGTCCGGGGCTCTGGAAACACCATATATTTT
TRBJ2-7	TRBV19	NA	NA	CASGPRDGTYEQYF	TGTGCCAGTGGCCCAAGGGACGGCACCTACGAGCAGTACTTC
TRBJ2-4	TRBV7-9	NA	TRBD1	CASSSTGGAKNIQYF	TGTGCCAGCAGCAGTACAGGGGGGGCCAAAAACATTCAGTACTTC
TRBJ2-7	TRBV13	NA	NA	CASSLGKSYEQYF	TGTGCCAGCAGCTTAGGGAAGAGCTACGAGCAGTACTTC
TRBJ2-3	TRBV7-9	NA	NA	CASSFPRGTQYF	TGTGCCAGCAGCTTCCCCAGAGGTACGCAGTATTTT
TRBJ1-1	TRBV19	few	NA	CASTQGTEAFF	TGTGCCAGTACACAGGGCACTGAAGCTTTCTTT
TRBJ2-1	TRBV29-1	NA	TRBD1	CSVYRGNEQFF	TGCAGCGTCTACAGGGGAAATGAGCAGTTCTTC
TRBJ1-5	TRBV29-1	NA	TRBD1	CSVWGGQGSNQPQHF	TGCAGCGTTTGGGGTGGACAGGGAAGCAATCAGCCCCAGCATTTT
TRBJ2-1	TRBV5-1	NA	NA	CASSLGSGLSYNEQFF	TGCGCCAGCAGCTTGGGGTCAGGGCTCTCCTACAATGAGCAGTTCTTC
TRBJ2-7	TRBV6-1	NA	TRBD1	CASSERTGLSYEQYF	TGTGCCAGCAGTGAACGGACAGGTCTCTCCTACGAGCAGTACTTC
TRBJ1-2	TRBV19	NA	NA	CAGRGGNYGYTF	TGTGCCGGACGAGGAGGGAACTATGGCTACACCTTC
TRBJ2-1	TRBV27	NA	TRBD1	CASSIQGVDLRNEQFF	TGTGCCAGCAGTATCCAGGGGGTTGATCTTCGCAATGAGCAGTTCTTC
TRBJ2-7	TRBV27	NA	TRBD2	CASSLLAGGYEQYF	TGTGCCAGCAGTTTGTTAGCGGGAGGCTACGAGCAGTACTTC
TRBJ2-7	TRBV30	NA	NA	CAWDAGLFRESTYEQYF	TGTGCCTGGGATGCTGGTTTATTTCGGGAGAGCACCTACGAGCAGTACTTC
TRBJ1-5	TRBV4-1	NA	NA	CASSQGTGDTLYYSNQPQHF	TGCGCCAGCTCTCAAGGGACGGGCGACACTCTTTATTATAGCAATCAGCCCCAGCATTTT
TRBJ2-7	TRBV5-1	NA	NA	CASSSNLDLTYEQYF	TGCGCCAGCAGCTCAAACCTGGACTTAACCTACGAGCAGTACTTC